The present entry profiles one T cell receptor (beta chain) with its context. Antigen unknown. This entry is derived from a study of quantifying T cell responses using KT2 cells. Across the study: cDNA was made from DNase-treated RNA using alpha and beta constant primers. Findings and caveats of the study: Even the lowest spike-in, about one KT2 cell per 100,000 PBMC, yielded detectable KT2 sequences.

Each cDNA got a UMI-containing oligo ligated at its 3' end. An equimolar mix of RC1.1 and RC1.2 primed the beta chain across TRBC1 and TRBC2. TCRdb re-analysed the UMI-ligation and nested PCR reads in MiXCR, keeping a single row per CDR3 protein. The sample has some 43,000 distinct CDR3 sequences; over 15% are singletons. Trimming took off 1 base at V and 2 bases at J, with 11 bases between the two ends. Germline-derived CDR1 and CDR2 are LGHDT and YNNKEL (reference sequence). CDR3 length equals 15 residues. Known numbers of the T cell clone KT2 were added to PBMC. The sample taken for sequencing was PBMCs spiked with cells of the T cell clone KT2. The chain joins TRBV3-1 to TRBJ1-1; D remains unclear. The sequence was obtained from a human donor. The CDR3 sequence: CASSQGRTRNTEAFF. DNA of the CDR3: TGTGCCAGCAGCCAAGGGAGGACCCGTAACACTGAAGCTTTCTTT.